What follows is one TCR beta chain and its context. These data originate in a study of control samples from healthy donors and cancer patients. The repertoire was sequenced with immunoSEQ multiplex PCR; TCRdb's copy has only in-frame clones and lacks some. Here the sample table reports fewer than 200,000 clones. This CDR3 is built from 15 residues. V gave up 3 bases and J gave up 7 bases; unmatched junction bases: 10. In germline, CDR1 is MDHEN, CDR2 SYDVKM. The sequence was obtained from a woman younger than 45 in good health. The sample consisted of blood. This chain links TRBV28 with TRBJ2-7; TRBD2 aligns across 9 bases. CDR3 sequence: CASSLGRGGPREQYF. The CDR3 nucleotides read TGTGCCAGCAGTTTGGGGCGGGGGGGCCCTAGGGAGCAGTACTTC. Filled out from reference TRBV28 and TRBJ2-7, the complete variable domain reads DVKVTQSSRYLVKRTGEKVFLECVQDMDHENMFWYRQDPGLGLRLIYFSYDVKMKEKGDIPEGYSVSREKKERFSLILESASTNQTSMYLCASSLGRGGPREQYFGPGTRLTVT.